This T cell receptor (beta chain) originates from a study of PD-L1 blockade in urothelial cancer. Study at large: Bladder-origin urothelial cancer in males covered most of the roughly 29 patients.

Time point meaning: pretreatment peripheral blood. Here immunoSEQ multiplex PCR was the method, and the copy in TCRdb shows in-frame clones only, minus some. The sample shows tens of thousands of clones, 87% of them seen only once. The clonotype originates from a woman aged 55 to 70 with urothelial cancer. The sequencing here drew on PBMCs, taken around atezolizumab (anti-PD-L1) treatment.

For the CDR3, the DNA is TGTGCCAGCAGCGCAGGTTTCGGCGGGAGTGATGTAAAGACCCAGTACTTC. This encodes CASSAGFGGSDVKTQYF. The chain links TRBV7-9 to TRBJ2-5; TRBD2 aligns across 7 bases. CDR3 length equals 17 residues. In germline, CDR1 is SEHNR, CDR2 FQNEAQ (reference sequence). J gave up 6 bases and V 5 bases, and 18 bases lay outside the gene matches.